Given below is one T cell receptor (beta chain) in context. Antigen specificity is unknown. Expressed TCRB transcripts were sequenced because the isolated RNA had all been reverse transcribed beforehand. TCRdb's copy holds only in-frame clones and misses some; the assay was immunoSEQ multiplex PCR. The sample contains fewer than 550,000 clones, around 10% of which appear only once. This entry belongs to a study of beta chain features in type 1 diabetes. This CDR3 region has 17 residues. The V end lost 0 bases, the J end lost 5 bases, and 19 bases lay between the germline ends. From germline, CDR1 is SGHRS and CDR2 YFSETQ. General study results and limits: With patients and controls alike, PCR might favor shorter templates to an equal degree.

Without exception, sorted populations had purity beyond 95%. The chain combines TRBV5-1 with TRBJ2-3; tentatively, D is TRBD1 (5 bases). The sequence was obtained from a woman under 30 in good health. The specimen sequenced was naive CD4+ T cells from blood. Written as DNA, the CDR3 is TGCGCCAGCAGCTTGGAATATGGCAGGGCGACAGAAGATACGCAGTATTTT. As protein: CASSLEYGRATEDTQYF.